The source of this T cell receptor (beta chain) is a study of persistence of HIV-infected CD4 T cells. Lysates of CMV-infected fibroblasts at around 10 ug/mL stimulated these cells. Sorted nonresponding memory CD4+ T cells were CD40L-negative, CD69-negative, CD45RO-high. Notes on this clone: The antigen remains unidentified.

This was the immunoSEQ version 4 assay in survey mode. Some clones are missing from TCRdb's copy, which holds only in-frame ones; the method was immunoSEQ multiplex PCR. The sample carries fewer than 40,000 clones, roughly four fifths recorded once. The CDR3 sequence is 15 residues long. Germline V gene lookup returns CDR1 ENHRY and CDR2 SYGVKD. V dropped 6 bases and J dropped 4; count of bases not matched to a gene: 8. This material consisted of CD4+ T cells sorted from PBMCs after roughly 17-hour stimulation, taken from a patient who received antiretroviral therapy. This sequence joins TRBV10-3 and TRBJ1-2; the match to TRBD1 covers 10 bases. The sequence was obtained from an adult man with HIV who was CMV-seropositive. The CDR3 sequence is CAIRQGQGVSYGYTF. CDR3 in DNA: TGTGCCATCAGGCAAGGACAGGGGGTTTCCTATGGCTACACCTTC.